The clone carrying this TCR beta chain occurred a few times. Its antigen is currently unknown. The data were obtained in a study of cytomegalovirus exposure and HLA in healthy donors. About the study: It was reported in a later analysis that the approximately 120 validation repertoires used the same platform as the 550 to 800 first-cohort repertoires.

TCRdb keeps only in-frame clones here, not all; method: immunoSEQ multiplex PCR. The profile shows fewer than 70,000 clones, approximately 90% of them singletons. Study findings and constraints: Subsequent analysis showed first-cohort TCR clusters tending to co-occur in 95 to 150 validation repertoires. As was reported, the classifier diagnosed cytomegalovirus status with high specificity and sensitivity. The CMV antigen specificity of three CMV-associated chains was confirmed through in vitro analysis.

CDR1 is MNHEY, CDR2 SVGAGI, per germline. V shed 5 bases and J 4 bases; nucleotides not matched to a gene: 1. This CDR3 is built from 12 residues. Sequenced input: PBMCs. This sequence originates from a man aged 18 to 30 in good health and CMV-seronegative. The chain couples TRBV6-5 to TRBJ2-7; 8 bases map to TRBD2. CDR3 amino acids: CASSPGGYEQYF. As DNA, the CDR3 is TGTGCCAGCAGTCCGGGGGGGTACGAGCAGTACTTC.